This T cell receptor (beta chain) is from a study of OX40 agonist ivuxolimab in advanced cancers. Study as a whole: Prior checkpoint blockade (anti-PD-1, anti-PD-L1 or anti-CTLA-4) was permitted; over 30% had it. Study conclusions and caveats: Some patients without response likewise showed low normalized clonal expansion. CD8+ T cells showed, on average, more clonal expansion than CD4+ cells. At 0.1-3.0 mg/kg, partial responders had clonal expansion among the lowest observed.

Sequencing used immunoSEQ multiplex PCR; TCRdb keeps in-frame clones, though not all of them. Of some 32,000 clones listed, approximately 88% were seen once; the top ten hold around a fifth. Remarks on this clone: What it binds is unknown.

The germline V gene has CDR1 MDHEN and CDR2 SYDVKM. Trimming stripped 5 bases from V and 2 bases from J, with 20 bases between. The CDR3 runs to 17 residues. The TCR originated in an adult with an advanced solid tumor such as melanoma, head and neck, liver or kidney cancer. Sequenced here: CD4+ or CD8+ T cells sorted from blood, sampled in a trial of the OX40 agonist ivuxolimab. The V gene is TRBV28, the J gene TRBJ2-3; the D call may be TRBD1 or TRBD2 (6 bases each). This CDR3 is CASSLGGPRGDTDTQYF. CDR3 DNA sequence: TGTGCCAGCAGTCTCGGGGGCCCCCGGGGTGACACAGATACGCAGTATTTT.